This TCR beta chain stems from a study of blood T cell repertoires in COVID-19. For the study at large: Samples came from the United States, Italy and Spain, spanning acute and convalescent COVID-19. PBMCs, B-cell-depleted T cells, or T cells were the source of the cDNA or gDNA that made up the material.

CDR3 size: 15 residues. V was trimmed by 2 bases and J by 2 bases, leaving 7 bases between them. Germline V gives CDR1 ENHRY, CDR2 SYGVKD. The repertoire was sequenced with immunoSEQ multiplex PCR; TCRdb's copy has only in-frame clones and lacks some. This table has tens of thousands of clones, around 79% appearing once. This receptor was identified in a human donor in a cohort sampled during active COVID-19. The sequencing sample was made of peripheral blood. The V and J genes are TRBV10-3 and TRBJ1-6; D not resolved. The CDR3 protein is CAISEGSTYNSPLHF. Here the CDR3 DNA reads TGTGCCATCAGTGAGGGCAGTACCTATAATTCACCCCTCCACTTT.